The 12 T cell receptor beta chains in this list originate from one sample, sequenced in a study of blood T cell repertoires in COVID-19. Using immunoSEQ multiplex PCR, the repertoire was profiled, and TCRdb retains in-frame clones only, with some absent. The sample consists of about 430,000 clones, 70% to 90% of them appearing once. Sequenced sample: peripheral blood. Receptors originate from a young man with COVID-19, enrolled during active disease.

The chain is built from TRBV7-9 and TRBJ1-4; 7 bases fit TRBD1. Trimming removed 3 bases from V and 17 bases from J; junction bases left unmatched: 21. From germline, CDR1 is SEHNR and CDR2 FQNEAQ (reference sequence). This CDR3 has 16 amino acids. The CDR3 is CASSLLGTEVTATTFF. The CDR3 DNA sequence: TGTGCCAGCAGCTTGTTAGGGACAGAGGTTACAGCAACGACTTTTTTT.

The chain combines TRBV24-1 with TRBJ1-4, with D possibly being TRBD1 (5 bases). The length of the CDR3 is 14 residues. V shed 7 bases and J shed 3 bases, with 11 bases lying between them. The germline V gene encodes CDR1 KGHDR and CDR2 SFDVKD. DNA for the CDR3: TGTGCCACCAGACAGGCTCTACCTAATGAAAAACTGTTTTTT. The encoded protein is CATRQALPNEKLFF.

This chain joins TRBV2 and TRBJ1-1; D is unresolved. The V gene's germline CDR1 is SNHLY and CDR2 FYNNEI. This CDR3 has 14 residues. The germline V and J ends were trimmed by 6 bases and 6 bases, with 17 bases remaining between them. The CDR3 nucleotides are TGTGCCAGCAGAACGTACGGGTATTCCGCTGAAGCTTTCTTT. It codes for CASRTYGYSAEAFF.

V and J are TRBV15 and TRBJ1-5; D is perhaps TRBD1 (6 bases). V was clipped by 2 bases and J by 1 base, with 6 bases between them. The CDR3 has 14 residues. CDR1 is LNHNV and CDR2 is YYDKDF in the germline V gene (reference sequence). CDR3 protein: CATSRTGSNQPQHF. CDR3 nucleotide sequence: TGTGCCACCAGCAGAACAGGGAGCAATCAGCCCCAGCATTTT.

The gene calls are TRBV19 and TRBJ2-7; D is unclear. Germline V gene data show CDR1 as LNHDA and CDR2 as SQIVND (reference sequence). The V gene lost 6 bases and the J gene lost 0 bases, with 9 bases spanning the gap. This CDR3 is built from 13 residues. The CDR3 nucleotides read TGTGCCAGTAGGGGCCACAGCTCCTACGAGCAGTACTTC. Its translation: CASRGHSSYEQYF.

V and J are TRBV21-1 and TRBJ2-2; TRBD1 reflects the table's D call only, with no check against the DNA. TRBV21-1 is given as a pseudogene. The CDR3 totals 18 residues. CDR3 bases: TGTGCCAGCAGCAAGGGGGACAACCGGTTCGCGAACACCGGGGAGCTGTTTTTT. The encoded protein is CASSKGDNRFANTGELFF.

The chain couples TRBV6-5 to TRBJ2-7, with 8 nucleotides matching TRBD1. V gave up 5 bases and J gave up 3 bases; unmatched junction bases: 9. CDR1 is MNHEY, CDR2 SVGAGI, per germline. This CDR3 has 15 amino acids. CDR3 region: CASSPWDRTVYEQYF. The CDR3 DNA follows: TGTGCCAGCAGTCCTTGGGACAGGACGGTCTACGAGCAGTACTTC.

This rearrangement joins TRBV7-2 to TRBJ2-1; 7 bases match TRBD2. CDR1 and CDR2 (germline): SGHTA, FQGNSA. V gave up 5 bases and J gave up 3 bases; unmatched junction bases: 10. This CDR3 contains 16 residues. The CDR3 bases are TGTGCCAGCAGCACCTTCAGAGCGGGATTCTACAATGAGCAGTTCTTC. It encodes CASSTFRAGFYNEQFF.

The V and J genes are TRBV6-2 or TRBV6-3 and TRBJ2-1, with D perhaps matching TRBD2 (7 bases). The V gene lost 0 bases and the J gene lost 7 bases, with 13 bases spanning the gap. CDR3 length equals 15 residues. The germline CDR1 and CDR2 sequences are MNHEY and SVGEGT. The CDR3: CASSYSGGGRNEQFF. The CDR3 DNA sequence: TGTGCCAGCAGTTACTCGGGGGGGGGCCGGAATGAGCAGTTCTTC.

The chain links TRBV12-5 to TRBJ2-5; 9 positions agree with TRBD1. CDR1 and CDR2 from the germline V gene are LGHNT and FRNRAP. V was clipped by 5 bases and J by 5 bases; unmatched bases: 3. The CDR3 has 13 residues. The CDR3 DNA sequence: TGTGCTAGTGGTCCCACAGGGGGCGAGACCCAGTACTTC. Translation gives CASGPTGGETQYF.

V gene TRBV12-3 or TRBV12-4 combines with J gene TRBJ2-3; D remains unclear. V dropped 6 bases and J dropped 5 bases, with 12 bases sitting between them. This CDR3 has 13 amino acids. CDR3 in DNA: TGTGCCAGCAGCCCCGAACGGAGAGATACGCAGTATTTT. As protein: CASSPERRDTQYF.

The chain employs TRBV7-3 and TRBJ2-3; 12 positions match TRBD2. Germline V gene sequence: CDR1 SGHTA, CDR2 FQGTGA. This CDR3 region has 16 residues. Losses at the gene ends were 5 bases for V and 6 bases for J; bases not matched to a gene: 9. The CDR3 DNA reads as TGTGCCAGCAGCACCAACCTAGCGGGAGGGCCGGATACGCAGTATTTT. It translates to CASSTNLAGGPDTQYF. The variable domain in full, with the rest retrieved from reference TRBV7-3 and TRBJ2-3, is GAGVSQTPSNKVTEKGKYVELRCDPISGHTALYWYRQSLGQGPEFLIYFQGTGAADDSGLPNDRFFAVRPEGSVSTLKIQRTERGDSAVYLCASSTNLAGGPDTQYFGPGTRLTVL.